The clone carrying this T cell receptor beta chain was recorded at least ten times. As yet, its antigen is unknown. This entry is derived from a study of T cells after yellow fever vaccination. General observations from the study: Only a small proportion of the clonotypes turned up in both the CD4 and the CD8 compartments, likely arising from convergent recombination. Most clones from primary vaccination were detected again post-booster (about 95% CD4, 88% CD8). There was a possibility that FACS-sorted repertoires contained abundant clonotypes contaminating from the bulk population.

The TCR cDNA carried a universal primer site and UMIs from 5'RACE template switching. MiXCR, run by TCRdb on the 5' RACE reads, gives a single entry per CDR3 protein. The data hold approximately 550,000 distinct CDR3 sequences, with 15% to 20% observed a single time. Germline assignment: CDR1 DFQATT and CDR2 SNEGSKA (reference sequence). This CDR3 is built from 15 residues. Trimming cost V 1 base and J 1 base, with 12 bases left between them. This receptor was taken from a man aged 25 to 45 who received the YFV17D yellow fever vaccine. This material consisted of PBMCs, taken 15 days after the yellow fever booster vaccination. The rearrangement uses TRBV20-1 and TRBJ2-3; perhaps TRBD2 as D (6 bases). CDR3 sequence reads: CSARVGASGTDTQYF. The CDR3 bases are TGCAGTGCTAGAGTGGGAGCTAGCGGCACAGATACGCAGTATTTT.